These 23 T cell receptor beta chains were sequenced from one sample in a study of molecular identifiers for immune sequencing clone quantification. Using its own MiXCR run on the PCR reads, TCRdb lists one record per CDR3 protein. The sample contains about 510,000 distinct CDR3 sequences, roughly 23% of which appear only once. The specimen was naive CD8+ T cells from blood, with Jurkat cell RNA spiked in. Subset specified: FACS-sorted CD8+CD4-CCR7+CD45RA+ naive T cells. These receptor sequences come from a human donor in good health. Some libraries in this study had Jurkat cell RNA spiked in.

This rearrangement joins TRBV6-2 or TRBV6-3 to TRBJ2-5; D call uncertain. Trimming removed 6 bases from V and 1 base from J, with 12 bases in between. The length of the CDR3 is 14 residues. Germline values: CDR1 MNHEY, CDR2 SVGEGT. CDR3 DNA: TGTGCCAGCAGCCCCGACAACATCCAAGAGACCCAGTACTTC. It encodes CASSPDNIQETQYF.

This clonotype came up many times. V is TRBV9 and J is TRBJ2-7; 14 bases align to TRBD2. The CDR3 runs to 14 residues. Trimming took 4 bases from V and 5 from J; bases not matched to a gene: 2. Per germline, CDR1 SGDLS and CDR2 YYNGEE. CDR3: CASSRTSGRHEQYF. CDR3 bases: TGTGCCAGCAGCAGGACTAGCGGGAGGCACGAGCAGTACTTC.

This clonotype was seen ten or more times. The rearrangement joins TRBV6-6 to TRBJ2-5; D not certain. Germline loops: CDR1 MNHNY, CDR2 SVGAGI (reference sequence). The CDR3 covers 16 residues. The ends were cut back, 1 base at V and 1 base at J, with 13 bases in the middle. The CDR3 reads CASSYWQANPQETQYF. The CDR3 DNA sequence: TGTGCCAGCAGTTACTGGCAGGCAAACCCCCAAGAGACCCAGTACTTC.

The CDR3 sequence is CASSSREAPYEQYF. The CDR3 coding sequence is TGTGCCAGCAGCTCCCGGGAGGCCCCTTACGAGCAGTACTTC. This sequence joins TRBV5-4 and TRBJ2-7; 7 bases match TRBD2. The V and J ends lost 3 bases and 4 bases, in that order; junction bases with no gene match: 7. Germline V CDR1 and CDR2: SGHNT, YYREEE (reference sequence). The CDR3 consists of 14 residues.

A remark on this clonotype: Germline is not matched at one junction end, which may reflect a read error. In DNA form, the CDR3 reads TGTACCAGTTCACCATCCGGGACAACTTATGGCTACACCTTC. Protein product: CTSSPSGTTYGYTF. The genes are TRBV19 and TRBJ1-2; tentatively, D is TRBD1 (6 bases). Looked up from germline, CDR1 is LNHDA and CDR2 is SQIVND (reference sequence). This CDR3 has 14 residues.

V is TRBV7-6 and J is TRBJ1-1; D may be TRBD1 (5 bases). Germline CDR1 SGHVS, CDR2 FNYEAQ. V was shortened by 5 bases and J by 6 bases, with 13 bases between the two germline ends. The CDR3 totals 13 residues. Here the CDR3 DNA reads TGTGCCAGCAGCGCCGGGGGTGTCGCTGAAGCTTTCTTT. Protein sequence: CASSAGGVAEAFF.

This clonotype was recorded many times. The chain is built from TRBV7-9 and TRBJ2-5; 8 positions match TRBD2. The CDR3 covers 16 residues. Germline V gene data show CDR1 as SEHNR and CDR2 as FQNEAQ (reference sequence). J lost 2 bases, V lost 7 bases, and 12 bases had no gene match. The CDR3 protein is CASTAGAGGYQETQYF. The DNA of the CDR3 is TGTGCCAGCACCGCCGGTGCGGGAGGCTATCAAGAGACCCAGTACTTC. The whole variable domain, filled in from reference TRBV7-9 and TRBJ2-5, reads DTGVSQNPRHKITKRGQNVTFRCDPISEHNRLYWYRQTLGQGPEFLTYFQNEAQLEKSRLLSDRFSAERPKGSFSTLEIQRTEQGDSAMYLCASTAGAGGYQETQYFGPGTRLLVL.

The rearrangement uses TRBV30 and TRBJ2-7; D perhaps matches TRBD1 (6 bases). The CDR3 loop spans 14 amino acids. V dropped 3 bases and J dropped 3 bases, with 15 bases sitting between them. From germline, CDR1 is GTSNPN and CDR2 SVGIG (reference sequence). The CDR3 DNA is TGTGCCTGGAGCCCGACAGGATTAAACTACGAGCAGTACTTC. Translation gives CAWSPTGLNYEQYF.

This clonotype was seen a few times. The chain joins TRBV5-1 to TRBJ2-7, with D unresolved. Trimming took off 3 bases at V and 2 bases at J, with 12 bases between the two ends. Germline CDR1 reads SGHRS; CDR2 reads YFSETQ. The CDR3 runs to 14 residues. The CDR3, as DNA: TGCGCCAGCAGCTACGACCAAAAAGCCTACGAGCAGTACTTC. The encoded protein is CASSYDQKAYEQYF.

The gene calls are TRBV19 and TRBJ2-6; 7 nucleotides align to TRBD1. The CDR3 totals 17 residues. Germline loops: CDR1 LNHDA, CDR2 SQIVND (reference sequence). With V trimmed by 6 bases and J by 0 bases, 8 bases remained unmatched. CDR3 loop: CASSWDSIFSGANVLTF. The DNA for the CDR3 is TGTGCCAGTAGCTGGGACAGCATATTCTCTGGGGCCAACGTCCTGACTTTC.

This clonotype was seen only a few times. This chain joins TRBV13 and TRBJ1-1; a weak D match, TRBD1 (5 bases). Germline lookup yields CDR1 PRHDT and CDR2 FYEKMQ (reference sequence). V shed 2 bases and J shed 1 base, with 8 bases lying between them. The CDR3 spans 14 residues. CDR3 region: CASSLWGRNTEAFF. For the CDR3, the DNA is TGTGCCAGCAGCTTATGGGGCAGGAACACTGAAGCTTTCTTT. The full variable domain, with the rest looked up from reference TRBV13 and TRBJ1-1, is AAGVIQSPRHLIKEKRETATLKCYPIPRHDTVYWYQQGPGQDPQFLISFYEKMQSDKGSIPDRFSAQQFSDYHSELNMSSLELGDSALYFCASSLWGRNTEAFFGQGTRLTVV.

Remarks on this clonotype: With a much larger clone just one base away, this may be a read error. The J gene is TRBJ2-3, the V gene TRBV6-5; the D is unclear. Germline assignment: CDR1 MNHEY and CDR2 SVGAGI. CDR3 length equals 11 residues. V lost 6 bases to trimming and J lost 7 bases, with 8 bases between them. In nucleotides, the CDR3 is TGTGCCAGCAGCCACGGGTATACGCAGTATTTT. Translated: CASSHGYTQYF.

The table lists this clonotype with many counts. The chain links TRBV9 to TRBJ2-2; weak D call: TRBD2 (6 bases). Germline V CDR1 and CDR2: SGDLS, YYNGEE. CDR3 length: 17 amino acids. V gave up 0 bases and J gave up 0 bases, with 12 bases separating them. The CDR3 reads CASSVEWGLANTGELFF. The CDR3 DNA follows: TGTGCCAGCAGCGTAGAATGGGGACTGGCGAACACCGGGGAGCTGTTTTTT.

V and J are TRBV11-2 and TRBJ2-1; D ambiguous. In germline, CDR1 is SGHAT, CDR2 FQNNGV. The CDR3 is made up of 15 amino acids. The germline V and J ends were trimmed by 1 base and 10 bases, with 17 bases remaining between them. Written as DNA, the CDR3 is TGTGCCAGCAGCTTAGTGGGCGGCAAATTTTTGGAGCAGTTCTTC. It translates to CASSLVGGKFLEQFF. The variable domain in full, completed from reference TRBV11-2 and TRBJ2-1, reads EAGVAQSPRYKIIEKRQSVAFWCNPISGHATLYWYQQILGQGPKLLIQFQNNGVVDDSQLPKDRFSAERLKGVDSTLKIQPAKLEDSAVYLCASSLVGGKFLEQFFGPGTRLTVL.

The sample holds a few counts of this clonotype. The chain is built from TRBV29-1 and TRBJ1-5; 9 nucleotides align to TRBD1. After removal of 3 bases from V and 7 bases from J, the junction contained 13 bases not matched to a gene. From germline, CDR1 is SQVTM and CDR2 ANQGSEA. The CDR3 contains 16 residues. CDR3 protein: CSVESWTGALVQPQHF. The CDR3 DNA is TGCAGCGTTGAGTCATGGACAGGGGCCCTTGTACAGCCCCAGCATTTT.

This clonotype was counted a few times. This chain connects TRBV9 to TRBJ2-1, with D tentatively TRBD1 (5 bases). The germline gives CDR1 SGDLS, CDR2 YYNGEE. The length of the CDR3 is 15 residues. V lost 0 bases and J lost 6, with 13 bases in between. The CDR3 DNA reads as TGTGCCAGCAGCGTAGGGGCAATCGACAGCAATGAGCAGTTCTTC. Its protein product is CASSVGAIDSNEQFF.

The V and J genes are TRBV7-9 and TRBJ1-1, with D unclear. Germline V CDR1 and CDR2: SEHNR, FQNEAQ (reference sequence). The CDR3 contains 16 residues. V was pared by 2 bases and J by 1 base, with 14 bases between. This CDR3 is CASSLTLVSPNTEAFF. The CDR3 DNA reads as TGTGCCAGCAGCTTAACCCTAGTTTCGCCGAACACTGAAGCTTTCTTT.

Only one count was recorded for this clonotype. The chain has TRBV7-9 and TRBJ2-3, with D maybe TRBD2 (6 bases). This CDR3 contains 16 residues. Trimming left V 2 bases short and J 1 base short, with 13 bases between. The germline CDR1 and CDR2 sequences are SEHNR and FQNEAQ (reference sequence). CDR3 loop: CASSLYMASGTDTQYF. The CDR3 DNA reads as TGTGCCAGCAGCTTATATATGGCTAGCGGCACAGATACGCAGTATTTT. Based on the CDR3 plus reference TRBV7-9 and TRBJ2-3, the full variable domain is DTGVSQNPRHKITKRGQNVTFRCDPISEHNRLYWYRQTLGQGPEFLTYFQNEAQLEKSRLLSDRFSAERPKGSFSTLEIQRTEQGDSAMYLCASSLYMASGTDTQYFGPGTRLTVL.

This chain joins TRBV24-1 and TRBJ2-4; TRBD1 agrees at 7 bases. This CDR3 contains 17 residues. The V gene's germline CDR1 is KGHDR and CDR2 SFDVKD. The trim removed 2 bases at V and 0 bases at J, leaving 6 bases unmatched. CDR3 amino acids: CATSDCRDSLAKNIQYF. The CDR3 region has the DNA TGTGCCACCAGTGATTGCCGGGACAGTCTAGCCAAAAACATTCAGTACTTC.

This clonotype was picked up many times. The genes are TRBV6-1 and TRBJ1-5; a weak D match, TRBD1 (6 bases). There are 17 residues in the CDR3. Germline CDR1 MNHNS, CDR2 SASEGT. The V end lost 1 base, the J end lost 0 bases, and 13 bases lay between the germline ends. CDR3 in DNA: TGTGCCAGCAGTGAAGAGAACAGGGACTATAGCAATCAGCCCCAGCATTTT. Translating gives CASSEENRDYSNQPQHF.

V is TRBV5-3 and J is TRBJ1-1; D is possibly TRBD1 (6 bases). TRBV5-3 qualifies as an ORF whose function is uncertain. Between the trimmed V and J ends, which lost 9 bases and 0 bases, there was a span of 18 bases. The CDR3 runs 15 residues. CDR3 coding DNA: TGTGCCACCCATGGGGGGCTCCTCCTGAACACTGAAGCTTTCTTT. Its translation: CATHGGLLLNTEAFF.

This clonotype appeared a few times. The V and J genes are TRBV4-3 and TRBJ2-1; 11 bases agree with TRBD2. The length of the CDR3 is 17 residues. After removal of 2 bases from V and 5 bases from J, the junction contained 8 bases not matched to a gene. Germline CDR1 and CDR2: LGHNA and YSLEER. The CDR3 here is CASSQKVASGGNNEQFF. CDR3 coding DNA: TGCGCCAGCAGCCAAAAGGTTGCTAGCGGGGGGAACAATGAGCAGTTCTTC.

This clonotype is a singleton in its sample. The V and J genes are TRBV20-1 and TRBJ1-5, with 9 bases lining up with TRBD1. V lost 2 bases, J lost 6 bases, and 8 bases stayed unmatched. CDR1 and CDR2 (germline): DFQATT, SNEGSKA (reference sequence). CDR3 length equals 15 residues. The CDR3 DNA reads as TGCAGTGCTAGACGACAGGGGGTTGGCAGTCAGCCCCAGCATTTT. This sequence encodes CSARRQGVGSQPQHF.